This T cell receptor beta chain emerged from a study of T cell changes during pregnancy in multiple sclerosis. The germline V and J ends were trimmed by 5 bases and 2 bases, with 12 bases remaining between them. Germline lookup yields CDR1 MDHEN and CDR2 SYDVKM. This CDR3 spans 14 amino acids. Clones were sequenced by immunoSEQ multiplex PCR, and TCRdb holds only the in-frame ones, with some missing. This sample has more than 35,000 clones, with 90% to 95% found just once. The sequence was obtained from a female donor in good health, enrolled as a control in a pregnancy study. The chain has TRBV28 and TRBJ1-1; D is perhaps TRBD1 (6 bases). This specimen was CD4+ T cells from peripheral blood mononuclear cells, taken in the third trimester of pregnancy. The chain's CDR3 is CASSPRQDNTEAFF. For the CDR3, the DNA is TGTGCCAGCAGTCCTAGACAGGATAACACTGAAGCTTTCTTT.